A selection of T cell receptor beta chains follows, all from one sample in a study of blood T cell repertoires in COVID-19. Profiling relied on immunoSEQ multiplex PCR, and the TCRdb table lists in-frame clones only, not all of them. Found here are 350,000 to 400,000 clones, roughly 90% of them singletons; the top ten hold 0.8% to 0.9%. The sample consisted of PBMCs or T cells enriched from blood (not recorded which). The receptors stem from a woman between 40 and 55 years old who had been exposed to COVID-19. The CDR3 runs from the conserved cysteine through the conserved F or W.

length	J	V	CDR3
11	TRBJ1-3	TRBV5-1	CASTIGNTIYF
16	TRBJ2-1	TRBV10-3	CAISESIPGTGGEQFF
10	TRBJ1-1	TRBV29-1	CSVQNTEAFF
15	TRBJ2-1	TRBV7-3	CASSSRLAGLNEQFF
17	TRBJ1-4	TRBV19	CASSIDAFRGEGEKLFF
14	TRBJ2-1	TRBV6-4	CASSAAGGRNEQFF
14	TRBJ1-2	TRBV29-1	CSVEGGQGNYGYTF
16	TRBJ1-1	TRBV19	CASSMGGGTGRTEAFF
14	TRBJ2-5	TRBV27	CASSLSLSGETQYF
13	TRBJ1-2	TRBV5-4	CASSLPPVYGYTF
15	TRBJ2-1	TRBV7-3	CASRLGSRGHNEQFF
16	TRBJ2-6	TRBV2	CASSDIGRSGANVLTF
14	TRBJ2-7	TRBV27	CASSPTRSIYEQYF
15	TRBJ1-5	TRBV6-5	CASTKTGGRNQPQHF
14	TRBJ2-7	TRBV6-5	CASSPFAGRHEQYF